These 9 T cell receptor beta chains share one sample of origin, sequenced in a study of PD-1 and CTLA-4 blockade in melanoma. Assay: immunoSEQ multiplex PCR; the TCRdb copy retains only in-frame clones and omits some. Of tens of thousands of clones listed, roughly 90% are singletons. The sequencing here drew on CD8+ T cells from peripheral blood, taken from a patient given anti-PD-1 treatment. The receptors shown here come from a human donor with melanoma.

V gene TRBV7-7 combines with J gene TRBJ2-1; D gene unclear. Germline assignment: CDR1 SSHAT and CDR2 FNYEAQ (reference sequence). The CDR3 has 16 residues. Trimming took 1 base from V and 2 from J, leaving 12 bases between them. In DNA form, the CDR3 reads TGTGCCAGCAGCTTAGGTCTCACGTCCACCTACAATGAGCAGTTCTTC. This gives the protein CASSLGLTSTYNEQFF.

The V gene is TRBV7-9, the J gene TRBJ1-1; D may be TRBD1 (5 bases). The CDR3 totals 14 residues. V lost 6 bases to trimming and J lost 1 base, with 12 bases between them. Looked up from germline, CDR1 is SEHNR and CDR2 is FQNEAQ (reference sequence). This CDR3 is CASSRGPPNTEAFF. Here the CDR3 DNA reads TGTGCCAGCAGTAGGGGTCCCCCGAACACTGAAGCTTTCTTT. Full variable domain (outside the CDR3, taken from reference TRBV7-9 and TRBJ1-1): DTGVSQNPRHKITKRGQNVTFRCDPISEHNRLYWYRQTLGQGPEFLTYFQNEAQLEKSRLLSDRFSAERPKGSFSTLEIQRTEQGDSAMYLCASSRGPPNTEAFFGQGTRLTVV.

This clone has more than one count but fewer than ten. The V call is TRBV4-1, the J call TRBJ2-7, with 10 bases fitting TRBD1. The CDR3 covers 17 residues. The germline CDR1 and CDR2 sequences are MGHRA and YSYEKL. Germline trimming cut 5 bases from V and 1 base from J; bases unmatched to any gene: 11. The DNA of the CDR3 is TGCGCCAGCAGCGTCTCCGGGACAGGGGCTTTTTCCTACGAGCAGTACTTC. It yields the protein CASSVSGTGAFSYEQYF.

This clone is termed medium-sized (0.01 to 0.1%). The chain combines TRBV7-9 with TRBJ1-1; 7 nucleotides align to TRBD1. The CDR3 has 19 amino acids. Trimming took 1 base from V and 2 from J; bases not matched to a gene: 16. In germline, CDR1 is SEHNR, CDR2 FQNEAQ (reference sequence). CDR3 nucleotide sequence: TGTGCCAGCAGCTTAGTTGGAGGGGGCTCGACCGCCCCTAACACTGAAGCTTTCTTT. Translation: CASSLVGGGSTAPNTEAFF.

V gene TRBV28 combines with J gene TRBJ1-1, with 9 bases identical to TRBD1. J lost 0 bases, V lost 4 bases, and 3 bases had no gene match. Germline CDR1 is MDHEN and CDR2 is SYDVKM. CDR3 length: 15 residues. CDR3 protein: CASSSTGGMNTEAFF. As DNA, the CDR3 is TGTGCCAGCAGTTCGACAGGGGGAATGAACACTGAAGCTTTCTTT.

V and J are TRBV5-1 and TRBJ1-5; D possibly corresponds to TRBD1 (5 bases). Germline CDR1 and CDR2: SGHRS and YFSETQ. The CDR3 totals 15 residues. Trimming removed 0 bases from V and 0 bases from J, with 7 bases in between. The DNA of the CDR3 is TGCGCCAGCAGCTTGGGGGACGGTAGCAATCAGCCCCAGCATTTT. This translates into CASSLGDGSNQPQHF.

The chain couples TRBV6-6 to TRBJ2-1; D is possibly TRBD1 (8 bases). The V end lost 2 bases, the J end lost 7 bases, and 18 bases lay between the germline ends. CDR1 and CDR2 (germline): MNHNY, SVGAGI (reference sequence). CDR3 size: 16 residues. CDR3 in amino acids: CASSYPTGGARNEQFF. As DNA, the CDR3 is TGTGCCAGCAGTTACCCAACAGGGGGGGCGCGAAATGAGCAGTTCTTC.

The rearrangement joins TRBV4-2 to TRBJ1-1, with 12 bases identical to TRBD1. The germline V gene has CDR1 LGHNA and CDR2 YNFKEQ. The J segment lost 0 bases and the V segment lost 1 base, leaving 3 bases of the junction unmatched. The CDR3 consists of 17 residues. The CDR3 nucleotides are TGTGCCAGCAGCCAAGCCGGGACAGGGGGCATGAACACTGAAGCTTTCTTT. It specifies CASSQAGTGGMNTEAFF.

This sequence joins TRBV19 and TRBJ1-1; no definite D call. Trimming cost V 5 bases and J 3 bases, with 19 bases left between them. This CDR3 has 16 residues. Per germline, CDR1 LNHDA and CDR2 SQIVND (reference sequence). CDR3 residues: CASSSAPTRRDTEAFF. DNA for the CDR3: TGTGCCAGTAGTTCAGCTCCGACTCGGAGGGACACTGAAGCTTTCTTT.